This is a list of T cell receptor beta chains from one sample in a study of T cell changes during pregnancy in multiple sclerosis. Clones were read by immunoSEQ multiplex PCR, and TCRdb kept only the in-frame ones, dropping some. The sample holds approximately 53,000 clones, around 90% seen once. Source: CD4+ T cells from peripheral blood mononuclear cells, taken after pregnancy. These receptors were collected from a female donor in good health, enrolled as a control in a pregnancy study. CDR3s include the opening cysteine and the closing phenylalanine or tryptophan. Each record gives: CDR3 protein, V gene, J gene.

CDR3: CSVDASLKTQYF; V: TRBV29-1; J: TRBJ2-5
CDR3: CASSEGTPGRQPQHF; V: TRBV2; J: TRBJ1-5
CDR3: CASSVDPPPGPYNEQFF; V: TRBV9; J: TRBJ2-1
CDR3: CASSPDSNQPQHF; V: TRBV18; J: TRBJ1-5
CDR3: CASSLEETQYF; V: TRBV5-1; J: TRBJ2-5
CDR3: CASSNPRTTDTQYF; V: TRBV7-9; J: TRBJ2-3
CDR3: CASSMGGQETQYF; V: TRBV7-3; J: TRBJ2-5
CDR3: CASSLVATGELFF; V: TRBV5-1; J: TRBJ2-2
CDR3: CASTHEGQSSYEQYF; V: TRBV23-1; J: TRBJ2-7
CDR3: CASSRDLAGGHNEQFF; V: TRBV18; J: TRBJ2-1
CDR3: CASSFGRVETQYF; V: TRBV5-1; J: TRBJ2-5
CDR3: CASCDAAWTEAFF; V: TRBV2; J: TRBJ1-1
CDR3: CASSLGGGGFKKAFF; V: TRBV5-6; J: TRBJ1-1
CDR3: CAVGGRGETQYF; V: TRBV10-3; J: TRBJ2-5
CDR3: CASSPTGTGGYEQYF; V: TRBV28; J: TRBJ2-7
CDR3: CASGSGRGGAGELFF; V: TRBV28; J: TRBJ2-2
CDR3: CASSRRRGNFNTGELFF; V: TRBV7-6; J: TRBJ2-2
CDR3: CASSTTGGITGELFF; V: TRBV13; J: TRBJ2-2
CDR3: CSVAELAGGAGELFF; V: TRBV29-1; J: TRBJ2-2
CDR3: CASIGRQDNEQFF; V: TRBV2; J: TRBJ2-1
CDR3: CASSRQQGNTEAFF; V: TRBV27; J: TRBJ1-1
CDR3: CASSLGGGNQPQHF; V: TRBV5-6; J: TRBJ1-5
CDR3: CASSHNRGGLVHEQYF; V: TRBV23-1; J: TRBJ2-7
CDR3: CASSFTSGRLQETQYF; V: TRBV7-8; J: TRBJ2-5
CDR3: CASSSLGQGYEQYF; V: TRBV6-6; J: TRBJ2-7
CDR3: CASSLGIGDRGVDEQYF; V: TRBV5-1; J: TRBJ2-7
CDR3: CASRKPGQSSGNTIYF; V: TRBV4-2; J: TRBJ1-3
CDR3: CATTTAQGTAGYGYTF; V: TRBV7-9; J: TRBJ1-2
CDR3: CASSLTGSGGELFF; V: TRBV5-8; J: TRBJ2-2
CDR3: CAISSTVSNYGYTF; V: TRBV10-3; J: TRBJ1-2
CDR3: CASSVDGNYGYTF; V: TRBV5-4; J: TRBJ1-2
CDR3: CASTRDRGDTEAFF; V: TRBV27; J: TRBJ1-1
CDR3: CSVGQGADSSNEKLFF; V: TRBV29-1; J: TRBJ1-4
CDR3: CASSRQTDSGNTIYF; V: TRBV19; J: TRBJ1-3
CDR3: CASSPRVLQTYEQYF; V: TRBV11-2; J: TRBJ2-7
CDR3: CASTNPASGRGYEQYF; V: TRBV2; J: TRBJ2-7
CDR3: CASSLLGQGRGYEQYF; V: TRBV14; J: TRBJ2-7
CDR3: CASREGTGEAFF; V: TRBV6-1; J: TRBJ1-1
CDR3: CASRTGTGGNQPQHF; V: TRBV28; J: TRBJ1-5
CDR3: CAWGSGGAGQPQHF; V: TRBV30; J: TRBJ1-5
CDR3: CASSLVQGSTDTQYF; V: TRBV5-1; J: TRBJ2-3
CDR3: CASSEVFSGAYNEQFF; V: TRBV2; J: TRBJ2-1
CDR3: CASSEGVNYEQYF; V: TRBV7-8; J: TRBJ2-7
CDR3: CASSYSTGLGNTIYF; V: TRBV6-6; J: TRBJ1-3
CDR3: CASSPGGTGKNTEAFF; V: TRBV11-3; J: TRBJ1-1
CDR3: CASSIGREGTEAFF; V: TRBV19; J: TRBJ1-1
CDR3: CASTGQGGSGNEQFF; V: TRBV28; J: TRBJ2-1
CDR3: CASSLSFNQPQHF; V: TRBV19; J: TRBJ1-5
CDR3: CAISDLLNTEAFF; V: TRBV10-3; J: TRBJ1-1
CDR3: CASCGAVYEQYF; V: TRBV6-6; J: .
CDR3: CASSAGRGLLRDSGNTIYF; V: TRBV4-1; J: TRBJ1-3
CDR3: CASSLVASNYGYTF; V: TRBV7-9; J: TRBJ1-2
CDR3: CASSLARTSDTQYF; V: TRBV5-1; J: TRBJ2-3
CDR3: CASSGIGGAGETQYF; V: TRBV7-6; J: TRBJ2-5